Listed below are T cell receptor beta chains from one sample, sequenced in a study of blood T cell repertoires in COVID-19. Profiling relied on immunoSEQ multiplex PCR, and the TCRdb table lists in-frame clones only, not all of them. The data contain approximately 390,000 clones, approximately 85% of them seen just once; the ten biggest clones take up around 2.1%. Sequenced sample: PBMCs or T cells enriched from blood (not recorded which). These receptors originate from a middle-aged woman with acute COVID-19. Each CDR3 is given with its conserved first and last residue. The D gene is left open where the match is weak. Size is stated for part of the rows, as once, few or many counts, or as a class when the clone is expanded.

TRBJ2-3 TRBV5-1 . . CASSFFPGRGAADTQYF TGCGCCAGCAGCTTTTTCCCTGGCCGCGGGGCGGCAGATACGCAGTATTTT
TRBJ1-3 TRBV27 . . CASSSRPSSGNTIYF TGTGCCAGCAGTAGCAGGCCAAGCTCTGGAAACACCATATATTTT
TRBJ2-3 TRBV19 . TRBD2 CASSIDQWRGDTDTQYF TGTGCCAGTAGTATAGACCAGTGGCGGGGGGACACAGATACGCAGTATTTT
TRBJ1-2 TRBV18 . . CASSPGENYGYTF TGTGCCAGCTCACCGGGCGAGAACTATGGCTACACCTTC
TRBJ1-2 TRBV19 . . CASSWTLGGRLGYTF TGTGCCAGTAGTTGGACACTGGGGGGGCGTCTTGGCTACACCTTC
TRBJ1-2 TRBV5-5 . . CASSLFPANYGYTF TGTGCCAGCAGCTTGTTCCCTGCTAACTATGGCTACACCTTC
TRBJ1-1 TRBV6-5 . . CASRTAQGTEAFF TGTGCCAGCCGAACGGCCCAGGGAACTGAAGCTTTCTTT
TRBJ2-1 TRBV5-6 . . CASSQGRFGDEQFF TGTGCCAGCAGTCAGGGGCGCTTCGGGGATGAGCAGTTCTTC
TRBJ1-1 TRBV11-2 . . CASSPRDSSNTEAFF TGTGCCAGCAGCCCACGGGACTCCTCGAACACTGAAGCTTTCTTT
TRBJ2-5 TRBV4-2 . TRBD2 CASSQDLAGQRETQYF TGTGCCAGCAGCCAAGATCTAGCGGGGCAGCGCGAGACCCAGTACTTC
TRBJ2-1 TRBV29-1 . TRBD2 CSVPQRGGYNEQFF TGCAGCGTACCTCAGCGGGGGGGATACAATGAGCAGTTCTTC
TRBJ1-6 TRBV19 . TRBD1 CASNPTGGGSPLHF TGTGCCAGTAACCCCACAGGGGGCGGCTCACCCCTCCACTTT
TRBJ1-3 TRBV2 once . CASNVGGSGNTIYF TGTGCCAGCAATGTTGGCGGCTCTGGAAACACCATATATTTT
TRBJ2-3 TRBV6-5 . . CASEPSGGVDTQYF TGTGCCAGCGAACCGTCGGGGGGCGTAGATACGCAGTATTTT
TRBJ1-1 TRBV6-5 once TRBD1 CASSPTGLNTEAFF TGTGCCAGCAGTCCGACAGGGTTGAACACTGAAGCTTTCTTT
TRBJ2-1 TRBV9 . TRBD2 CASSVVERGGNNEQFF TGTGCCAGCAGCGTAGTGGAGCGGGGGGGGAACAATGAGCAGTTCTTC
TRBJ2-7 TRBV5-1 . . CASSPSSYEQYF TGCGCCAGCAGCCCCAGCTCCTACGAGCAGTACTTC
TRBJ1-6 TRBV4-1 medium-sized . CASSQNSRPSRPLHF TGCGCCAGCAGCCAAAACAGCAGGCCGTCAAGGCCCCTCCACTTT
TRBJ1-3 TRBV7-6 . . CASSLGGNSGNTIYF TGTGCCAGCAGCTTAGGCGGAAACTCTGGAAACACCATATATTTT
TRBJ1-1 TRBV6-5 . TRBD1 CATARGLVETEAFF TGTGCCACGGCCAGGGGGCTTGTTGAAACTGAAGCTTTCTTT
TRBJ2-5 TRBV1 . . CTSSPRRSPGDSETQYF TGCACCAGCAGCCCCCGGAGGAGTCCAGGGGATTCCGAGACCCAGTACTTC
TRBJ2-1 TRBV2 . TRBD2 CASSTIAGGLFREQFF TGTGCCAGCAGTACAATAGCGGGGGGGCTTTTTCGTGAGCAGTTCTTC
TRBJ1-4 TRBV21-1 . . CASSNDREATNEKLFF TGTGCCAGCAGCAATGACAGGGAGGCAACTAATGAAAAACTGTTTTTT
TRBJ1-1 TRBV4-2 . . CASSQESRLRGMNTEAFF TGTGCCAGCAGCCAAGAATCCAGACTAAGAGGGATGAACACTGAAGCTTTCTTT
TRBJ2-1 TRBV5-4 . TRBD1 CASSLEGDRLNEQFF TGTGCCAGCAGCTTGGAGGGGGACAGGTTGAATGAGCAGTTCTTC
TRBJ2-1 TRBV12-5 . . CASAMRDGAYNEQFF TGTGCTAGTGCCATGCGGGACGGCGCCTACAATGAGCAGTTCTTC
TRBJ2-1 TRBV5-6 . TRBD2 CASSSRLGGDLYNEQFF TGTGCCAGCAGCTCCCGCTTGGGGGGGGATCTCTACAATGAGCAGTTCTTC
TRBJ2-6 TRBV19 once . CASSMLQGIGANVLTF TGTGCCAGTAGTATGTTACAGGGTATTGGGGCCAACGTCCTGACTTTC
TRBJ2-6 TRBV19 . . CASSLRRAESGANVLTF TGTGCCAGTTCCTTGAGGCGGGCCGAGTCTGGGGCCAACGTCCTGACTTTC